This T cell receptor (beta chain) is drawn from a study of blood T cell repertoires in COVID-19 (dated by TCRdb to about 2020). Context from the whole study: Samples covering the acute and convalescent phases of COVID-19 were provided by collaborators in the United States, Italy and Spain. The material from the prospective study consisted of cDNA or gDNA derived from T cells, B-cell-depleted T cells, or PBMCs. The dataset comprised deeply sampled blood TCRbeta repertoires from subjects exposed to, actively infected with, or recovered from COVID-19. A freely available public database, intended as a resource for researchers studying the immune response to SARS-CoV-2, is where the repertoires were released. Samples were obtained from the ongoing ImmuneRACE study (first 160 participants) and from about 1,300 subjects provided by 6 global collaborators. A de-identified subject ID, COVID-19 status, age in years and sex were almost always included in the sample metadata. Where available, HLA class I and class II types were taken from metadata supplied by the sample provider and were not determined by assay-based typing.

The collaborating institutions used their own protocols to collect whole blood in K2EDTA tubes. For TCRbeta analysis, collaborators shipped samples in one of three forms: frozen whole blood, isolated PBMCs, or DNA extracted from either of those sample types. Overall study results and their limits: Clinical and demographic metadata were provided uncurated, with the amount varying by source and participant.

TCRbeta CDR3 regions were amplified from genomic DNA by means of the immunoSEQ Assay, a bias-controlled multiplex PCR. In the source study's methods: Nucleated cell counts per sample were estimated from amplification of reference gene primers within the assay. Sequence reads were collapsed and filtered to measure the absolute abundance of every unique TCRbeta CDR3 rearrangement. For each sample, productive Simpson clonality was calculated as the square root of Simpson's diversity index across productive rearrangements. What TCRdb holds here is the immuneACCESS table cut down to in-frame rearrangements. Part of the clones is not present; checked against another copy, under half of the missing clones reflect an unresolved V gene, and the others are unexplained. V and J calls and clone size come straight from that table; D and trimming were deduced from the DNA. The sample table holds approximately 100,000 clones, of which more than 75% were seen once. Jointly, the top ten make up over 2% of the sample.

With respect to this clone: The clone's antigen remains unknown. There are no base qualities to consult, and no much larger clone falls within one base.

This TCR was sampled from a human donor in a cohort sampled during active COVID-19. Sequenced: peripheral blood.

The DNA sequence is given as TGTGCCAGTGAACCGGGACAGGATAATGAAAAACTGTTTTTT. Its amino acids are CASEPGQDNEKLFF. The V gene is TRBV6-4 and the J gene is TRBJ1-4, with 8 central nucleotides matching TRBD1. The CDR3 starts with the cysteine, ends with the phenylalanine, and has 14 residues. Of all the DNA, just the CDR3 is kept, 42 bases in frame from base 1. Trimming leaves V shorter by 9 bases and J shorter by 4 bases, with the junction holding 7 bases beyond the gene matches. Per the germline V gene, MRHNA is the CDR1 and SNTAGT is the CDR2.